This T cell receptor beta chain was sequenced for a study of blood T cells in healthy people across ages. In the study overall: Capture by template switching was about one barcoded beta molecule per two T cells.

Primed by a sample-barcoded 5' primer and a J-beta primer mix, a second PCR proceeded for 7 to 11 cycles. Each of the cDNA molecules was tagged by a template-switch adaptor with 12 random nucleotides. No fewer than 3 million CDR3-containing paired-end reads came from each sample. TCRdb independently ran MiXCR on the 5' RACE reads; one entry per CDR3 protein. The sample lists around 1.5 million distinct CDR3 sequences, around 59% seen once, with about 6.7% in the top ten. There are 12 residues in the CDR3. V shed 0 bases and J shed 11 bases, with 10 bases lying between them. CDR1 and CDR2 (germline): MNHNS, SASEGT.

Sequencing was done on a sample of blood. The rearrangement links TRBV6-1 to TRBJ2-5, with D hard to call. The sequence was collected from a man aged 18 to 35 in good health. The CDR3 DNA reads as TGTGCCAGCAGTGAAGCGTGGGATGAGCAGTACTTC. The encoded protein is CASSEAWDEQYF.